A single sample gave rise to the 20 T cell receptor beta chains below, sequenced in a study of spatial heterogeneity in lung cancer. Time point noted: blood at routine non-recurrence follow-up after resection. TCRdb redid the calling of the 5' RACE reads with MiXCR, one entry per CDR3 protein. The sample consists of about 87,000 distinct CDR3 sequences, just under 20% of them appearing once. Source: PBMCs, taken at follow-up. The receptors originated from a male donor with early-stage non-small cell lung cancer.

The gene calls are TRBV7-8 and TRBJ2-2, with D maybe TRBD2 (6 bases). V was shortened by 5 bases and J by 0 bases, with 13 bases between the two germline ends. Germline CDR1 SGHVS, CDR2 FQNEAQ. This CDR3 has 16 amino acids. CDR3: CASSLTGVPNTGELFF. The CDR3 nucleotides read TGTGCCAGCAGCCTAACGGGGGTCCCGAACACCGGGGAGCTGTTTTTT.

The J gene is TRBJ1-1, the V gene TRBV18; D perhaps matches TRBD1 (6 bases). V was cut by 2 bases and J by 3 bases, with 13 bases left in between. This CDR3 is built from 15 residues. Germline CDR1 is KGHSH and CDR2 is LQKENI. The CDR3 here is CASSPSSRGDTEAFF. CDR3 nucleotide sequence: TGTGCCAGCTCACCATCCTCCAGGGGAGACACTGAAGCTTTCTTT.

The V and J genes are TRBV20-1 and TRBJ2-1; the match to TRBD1 covers 10 bases. This CDR3 contains 15 residues. The V gene end was trimmed by 3 bases and the J gene end by 7 bases; junction bases not matched to a gene: 9. Germline V gene lookup returns CDR1 DFQATT and CDR2 SNEGSKA (reference sequence). CDR3 coding DNA: TGCAGTGCTAGGTCTAGACAGGGGGCATGGAATGAGCAGTTCTTC. This translates into CSARSRQGAWNEQFF.

This clonotype showed up just a few times. For the CDR3, the DNA is TGCAGTTCGGGGGACTATGGCTACACCTTC. It specifies CSSGDYGYTF. The rearrangement uses TRBV20-1 and TRBJ1-2, with a possible D match to TRBD1 (5 bases). Germline CDR1 reads DFQATT; CDR2 reads SNEGSKA (reference sequence). V was cut by 8 bases and J by 3 bases, with 7 bases left in between. This CDR3 region has 10 residues.

The J gene is TRBJ2-1, the V gene TRBV6-1; TRBD1 matches 7 bases. V was clipped by 1 base and J by 2 bases; unmatched bases: 8. Germline V lookup: CDR1 MNHNS, CDR2 SASEGT. The CDR3 loop spans 17 amino acids. CDR3 coding DNA: TGTGCCAGCAGTGAAGAATTCGGGACAGTGGCCTACAATGAGCAGTTCTTC. Translation: CASSEEFGTVAYNEQFF.

The V call is TRBV7-9, the J call TRBJ1-1, with 9 bases matching TRBD1. The CDR3 is made up of 14 amino acids. V was clipped by 5 bases and J by 3 bases; unmatched bases: 4. Germline loops: CDR1 SEHNR, CDR2 FQNEAQ (reference sequence). The CDR3 reads CASSPDRGDTEAFF. The CDR3 bases are TGTGCCAGCAGCCCTGACAGGGGGGACACTGAAGCTTTCTTT.

This clonotype was seen a handful of times. The V and J genes are TRBV18 and TRBJ1-4; D is ambiguous. V was clipped by 8 bases and J by 2 bases, with 18 bases between them. The germline V gene has CDR1 KGHSH and CDR2 LQKENI. This CDR3 region has 16 residues. The CDR3 coding sequence is TGTGCCAGCGCCCCTACCGTCGAACACACTAATGAAAAACTGTTTTTT. Translated, it gives CASAPTVEHTNEKLFF.

This clonotype was seen a handful of times. This rearrangement joins TRBV9 to TRBJ1-2; D uncertain. V gave up 0 bases and J gave up 2 bases, with 11 bases separating them. Per the germline V gene, CDR1 is SGDLS and CDR2 is YYNGEE. CDR3 length: 15 amino acids. The CDR3 DNA reads as TGTGCCAGCAGCGTAGGGCTCACGGGCAACTATGGCTACACCTTC. Translated: CASSVGLTGNYGYTF.

This clonotype appeared a few times. The V call is TRBV19, the J call TRBJ1-3; a possible D gene is TRBD1 (6 bases). V was trimmed by 5 bases and J by 0 bases, leaving 14 bases between them. CDR3 size: 16 residues. Germline lookup yields CDR1 LNHDA and CDR2 SQIVND (reference sequence). CDR3 nucleotide sequence: TGTGCCAGTAGTGTGACAGGCGCTCTCTCTGGAAACACCATATATTTT. It yields the protein CASSVTGALSGNTIYF. Supplemented by reference TRBV19 and TRBJ1-3, the full variable domain reads DGGITQSPKYLFRKEGQNVTLSCEQNLNHDAMYWYRQDPGQGLRLIYYSQIVNDFQKGDIAEGYSVSREKKESFPLTVTSAQKNPTAFYLCASSVTGALSGNTIYFGEGSWLTVV.

The J gene is TRBJ2-1, the V gene TRBV24-1, with a weak D call TRBD2 (5 bases). V was cut by 1 base and J by 7 bases, with 7 bases left in between. CDR1 is KGHDR, CDR2 SFDVKD, per germline. The length of the CDR3 is 13 residues. The CDR3 region is CATSDFSGNEQFF. In DNA, the CDR3 is TGTGCCACCAGTGATTTTTCGGGAAATGAGCAGTTCTTC.

There are a few counts of this clonotype. CDR3 sequence (DNA): TGTGCCAGCAGCCCGTCTGGGGGAGCTTACGAGCAGTACTTC. Translating it yields CASSPSGGAYEQYF. The chain combines TRBV7-9 with TRBJ2-7, with D perhaps assigned TRBD1 or TRBD2 (5 bases each). Germline V gene data show CDR1 as SEHNR and CDR2 as FQNEAQ (reference sequence). The V gene lost 5 bases and the J gene lost 4 bases, with 15 bases spanning the gap. This CDR3 region has 14 residues.

V gene TRBV19 combines with J gene TRBJ2-1, with TRBD2 matching 9 bases. Germline CDR1 LNHDA, CDR2 SQIVND (reference sequence). With V trimmed by 6 bases and J by 9 bases, 6 bases remained unmatched. The CDR3 totals 13 residues. The CDR3 DNA follows: TGTGCCAGTAGGGGTAGCGGGAGAGGTGAGCAGTTCTTC. Translated, it gives CASRGSGRGEQFF.

This clonotype has a count of ten or more. V gene TRBV6-5 combines with J gene TRBJ2-5, with D possibly matching TRBD1 (6 bases). The germline V gene encodes CDR1 MNHEY and CDR2 SVGAGI. The CDR3 is made up of 13 amino acids. Trimming pared 5 bases from V and 4 bases from J, leaving 11 bases between. CDR3 nucleotide sequence: TGTGCCAGCAGTCCAGGGACACCAGAGACCCAGTACTTC. This encodes CASSPGTPETQYF.

This clonotype appeared a few times. J is TRBJ1-2 and V is TRBV6-5; TRBD1 matches at 7 bases. CDR3 length equals 14 residues. J gave up 4 bases and V 7 bases, and 9 bases lay outside the gene matches. CDR1 MNHEY and CDR2 SVGAGI come from the germline V gene. CDR3 protein: CASTMGGQFYGYTF. In DNA, the CDR3 is TGTGCCAGCACCATGGGGGGACAGTTCTATGGCTACACCTTC.

The sample holds a few counts of this clonotype. The rearrangement uses TRBV28 and TRBJ2-1, with 10 bases matching TRBD1. The V and J ends lost 3 bases and 9 bases, in that order; junction bases with no gene match: 8. This CDR3 contains 15 residues. Looked up from germline, CDR1 is MDHEN and CDR2 is SYDVKM. CDR3: CASSFRGQGQGEQFF. The CDR3 DNA follows: TGTGCCAGCAGTTTTCGGGGACAGGGGCAGGGTGAGCAGTTCTTC.

This clonotype has a count of ten or more. The chain uses TRBV19 and TRBJ1-5; the D is unclear. Germline assignment: CDR1 LNHDA and CDR2 SQIVND (reference sequence). The length of the CDR3 is 15 residues. Trimming shortened V by 0 bases and J by 5 bases, and 11 bases separated the two germline ends. CDR3 in amino acids: CASSIDAADYQPQHF. CDR3 sequence (DNA): TGTGCCAGTAGTATAGATGCGGCGGACTATCAGCCCCAGCATTTT.

This chain connects TRBV9 to TRBJ2-7; 7 bases are a match to TRBD2. V was pared by 0 bases and J by 6 bases, with 15 bases of the junction left unmatched. The CDR3 covers 17 residues. CDR1 SGDLS and CDR2 YYNGEE come from the germline V gene. The DNA of the CDR3 is TGTGCCAGCAGCGTAGCTACAACGGAGGGAGGGTCCGGCGAGCAGTACTTC. It yields the protein CASSVATTEGGSGEQYF.

V gene TRBV6-6 combines with J gene TRBJ2-7; TRBD1 is a possible D gene (7 bases). CDR1 and CDR2 (germline): MNHNY, SVGAGI (reference sequence). V lost 4 bases and J 5 bases, leaving 9 bases between the germline ends. CDR3 size: 12 residues. This CDR3 reads CASSSRGDEQYF. CDR3 DNA sequence: TGTGCCAGCAGTTCCAGGGGGGACGAGCAGTACTTC.

This sequence joins TRBV28 and TRBJ2-7; 9 bases match TRBD1. The trim removed 4 bases at V and 0 bases at J, leaving 7 bases unmatched. From germline, CDR1 is MDHEN and CDR2 SYDVKM. This CDR3 has 16 amino acids. This CDR3 is CASSYPQDRGSYEQYF. The CDR3 coding sequence is TGTGCCAGCAGTTATCCGCAGGACAGGGGCTCCTACGAGCAGTACTTC.

This clonotype was counted only a few times. The chain carries TRBV27 and TRBJ2-1, with D possibly called TRBD1 or TRBD2 (5 bases each). V shed 6 bases and J shed 13 bases, with 19 bases lying between them. The CDR3 sequence is 13 residues long. CDR1 and CDR2 from the germline V gene are MNHEY and SMNVEV (reference sequence). The CDR3 DNA is TGTGCCAGCAGCCTGGGCCCTCCGGGGCCCCAGTTCTTC. Residues: CASSLGPPGPQFF.